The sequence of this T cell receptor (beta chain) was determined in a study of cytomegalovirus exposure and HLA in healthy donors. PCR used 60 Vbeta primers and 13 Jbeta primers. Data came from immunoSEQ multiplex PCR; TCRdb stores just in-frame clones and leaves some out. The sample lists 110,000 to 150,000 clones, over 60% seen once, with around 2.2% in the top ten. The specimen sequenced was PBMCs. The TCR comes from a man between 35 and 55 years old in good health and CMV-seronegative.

The CDR3 loop is CASNEFRQAVVSIYF. In DNA form, the CDR3 reads TGTGCCAGCAATGAGTTCCGCCAGGCCGTAGTCTCCATATATTTT. The chain employs TRBV2 and TRBJ1-3; D gene uncertain. This CDR3 comprises 15 residues. The V gene's germline CDR1 is SNHLY and CDR2 FYNNEI. V lost 7 bases and J 11 bases, leaving 24 bases between the germline ends.